Sequencing of this TCR beta chain was carried out in a study of T cells in tumors after PD-1 blockade. Study-level background: During anti-PD-1 treatment, some patients continued daily vismodegib 150 mg. Peripheral blood samples averaged approximately 37,000 unique clonotypes and 100,000 to 130,000 templates. The study, taken as a whole, reports: Blood contained about 40% of the tumor's TCR clonotypes.

TCRdb's table, derived via immunoSEQ multiplex PCR, lists solely in-frame clones and lacks some. The repertoire has around 51,000 clones, 81% of them found once; the top ten carry just over 4%. Input was about 616 ng to 6,500 ng of genomic DNA from tumor or blood. With 1 base removed from V and 3 bases from J, the gap between germline ends came to 10 bases. The CDR3 spans 14 residues. Germline V gives CDR1 LGHNT, CDR2 FRNRAP. This clone was picked up a small number of times. The antigen is unknown. This TCR was sampled from a human donor with basal cell carcinoma. V is TRBV12-5 and J is TRBJ2-7; no clear D. Sequencing used PBMCs, obtained before anti-PD-1 treatment. The CDR3 region is CASGLAEHDYEQYF. CDR3 bases: TGTGCTAGTGGTTTGGCCGAACACGACTACGAGCAGTACTTC.